This TCR beta chain stems from a study of blood T cells in healthy people across ages. Across the study: Roughly one uniquely barcoded beta molecule per two T cells was captured.

Extracted total RNA amounted to at least 5.5 micrograms for each sample. There are 19 residues in the CDR3. V shed 4 bases and J 1 base; nucleotides not matched to a gene: 15. CDR1 and CDR2 from the germline V gene are SGHTA and FQGTGA. A second PCR of roughly 6 to 12 cycles used a sample-barcoded 5' primer and a J-beta primer mix. Each TCR beta cDNA got a 12-nucleotide random molecular identifier. TCRdb re-derived calls from the 5' RACE reads in MiXCR, one entry per CDR3 protein. The table lists approximately 770,000 distinct CDR3 sequences, over 45% of them singletons. What was sequenced was blood. The receptor comes from a man aged 25 to 40 in good health. V usage is TRBV7-3 and J usage is TRBJ2-1; 8 bases align to TRBD2. The CDR3 reads CASSWQSGGPLRSYNEQFF. The DNA for the CDR3 is TGTGCCAGCAGCTGGCAGTCGGGAGGGCCGCTCAGATCCTACAATGAGCAGTTCTTC.